The 25 T cell receptor beta chains given below trace back to one sample, sequenced in a study of blood T cell repertoires in COVID-19. Sequencing used immunoSEQ multiplex PCR; TCRdb keeps in-frame clones, though not all of them. In the table there are over 100,000 clones, roughly 88% of which are singletons. Sequences were obtained from peripheral blood. The origin of the receptors is a man aged 40-49 years with acute or convalescent COVID-19.

The V and J genes are TRBV29-1 and TRBJ2-2; no clear D. Germline CDR1 SQVTM, CDR2 ANQGSEA. The CDR3 contains 11 residues. V was clipped by 4 bases and J by 8 bases, with 8 bases between them. CDR3 region: CSVGEPGELFF. CDR3 coding DNA: TGCAGCGTTGGTGAGCCTGGGGAGCTGTTTTTT.

This clone appeared a single time. This sequence joins TRBV19 and TRBJ2-1; D may be TRBD1 (5 bases). This CDR3 region has 13 residues. CDR1 and CDR2 from the germline V gene are LNHDA and SQIVND (reference sequence). Trimming took off 1 base at V and 5 bases at J, with 6 bases between the two ends. CDR3 coding DNA: TGTGCCAGTAGTATAGCCAGGGACAATGAGCAGTTCTTC. As protein: CASSIARDNEQFF.

V is TRBV28 and J is TRBJ1-5, with TRBD1 as a possible D gene (6 bases). The CDR3 spans 12 residues. Trimming took 7 bases from V and 4 from J, leaving 8 bases between them. Germline V gene data show CDR1 as MDHEN and CDR2 as SYDVKM. The CDR3 sequence is CASKQGNQPQHF. In nucleotides, the CDR3 is TGTGCCAGCAAACAGGGAAATCAGCCCCAGCATTTT.

The chain has TRBV9 and TRBJ1-5, with D unresolved. The CDR3 extends over 13 amino acids. Germline V CDR1 and CDR2: SGDLS, YYNGEE. V lost 0 bases to trimming and J lost 4 bases, with 5 bases between them. CDR3 loop: CASSVDINQPQHF. The DNA of the CDR3 is TGTGCCAGCAGCGTAGATATTAATCAGCCCCAGCATTTT. The variable domain in full, completed from reference TRBV9 and TRBJ1-5, reads DSGVTQTPKHLITATGQRVTLRCSPRSGDLSVYWYQQSLDQGLQFLIQYYNGEERAKGNILERFSAQQFPDLHSELNLSSLELGDSALYFCASSVDINQPQHFGDGTRLSIL.

The chain joins TRBV6-4 to TRBJ2-4; 8 bases align to TRBD2. The ends lost 2 bases at V and 5 bases at J; junction bases unmatched: 8. Germline values: CDR1 MRHNA, CDR2 SNTAGT. The CDR3 has 16 residues. The CDR3 sequence: CASSDPSGGPQNIQYF. CDR3 nucleotides: TGTGCCAGCAGTGACCCCAGCGGGGGCCCTCAAAACATTCAGTACTTC.

The chain recombines TRBV12-5 with TRBJ2-2, with TRBD2 as a possible D gene (7 bases). V lost 0 bases and J 6 bases, leaving 17 bases between the germline ends. CDR1 LGHNT and CDR2 FRNRAP come from the germline V gene. This CDR3 comprises 17 residues. The CDR3 reads CASGLVLLGGRAGELFF. DNA of the CDR3: TGTGCTAGTGGTTTGGTACTATTAGGGGGGAGGGCCGGGGAGCTGTTTTTT. Full variable domain (rest looked up from reference TRBV12-5 and TRBJ2-2): DARVTQTPRHKVTEMGQEVTMRCQPILGHNTVFWYRQTMMQGLELLAYFRNRAPLDDSGMPKDRFSAEMPDATLATLKIQPSEPRDSAVYFCASGLVLLGGRAGELFFGEGSRLTVL.

The rearrangement links TRBV16 to TRBJ1-4; TRBD1 might be the D (5 bases). The CDR3 totals 17 residues. The ends were cut back, 0 bases at V and 0 bases at J, with 11 bases in the middle. Germline-derived CDR1 and CDR2 are KGHSY and FQNENV. In DNA form, the CDR3 reads TGTGCCAGCAGCCAATCGATCGGACATGCAACTAATGAAAAACTGTTTTTT. It is translated as CASSQSIGHATNEKLFF.

V is TRBV7-9 and J is TRBJ2-1; TRBD2 matches 8 bases. The trim removed 7 bases at V and 8 bases at J, leaving 13 bases unmatched. The CDR3 runs 15 residues. Germline values: CDR1 SEHNR, CDR2 FQNEAQ (reference sequence). The CDR3 spells CASTPTPDGGDEQFF. CDR3 sequence (DNA): TGTGCCAGCACTCCGACTCCCGACGGGGGGGATGAGCAGTTCTTC.

The chain is built from TRBV14 and TRBJ2-7; the D gene is possibly TRBD1 (5 bases). In germline, CDR1 is SGHDN, CDR2 FVKESK. CDR3 size: 14 residues. V shed 1 base and J shed 7 bases, with 14 bases lying between them. CDR3 sequence (DNA): TGTGCCAGCAGCCAAGCCAGGGTAGATGGAGAGCAGTACTTC. Protein: CASSQARVDGEQYF.

The V and J genes are TRBV6-2 or TRBV6-3 and TRBJ2-3; 7 bases are a match to TRBD1. This CDR3 region has 11 residues. Germline assignment: CDR1 MNHEY and CDR2 SVGEGT. Losses at the gene ends were 5 bases for V and 8 bases for J; bases not matched to a gene: 1. The CDR3: CASSAGGTQYF. For the CDR3, the DNA is TGTGCCAGCAGTGCAGGGGGTACGCAGTATTTT.

The CDR3 DNA is TGTGCCAGCAGTGCAACGACAGGGGGCTTGGGCAATCAGCCCCAGCATTTT. It translates to CASSATTGGLGNQPQHF. The chain links TRBV6-1 to TRBJ1-5, with 10 bases identical to TRBD1. V lost 4 bases and J lost 2; bases outside the gene matches: 8. Germline V gene sequence: CDR1 MNHNS, CDR2 SASEGT. The CDR3 length is 17 residues.

The rearrangement links TRBV6-6 to TRBJ1-5; no reliable D call. The germline V gene has CDR1 MNHNY and CDR2 SVGAGI (reference sequence). V lost 0 bases to trimming and J lost 7 bases, with 7 bases between them. The CDR3 sequence is 13 residues long. The CDR3 spells CASSYSTTQPQHF. In DNA form, the CDR3 reads TGTGCCAGCAGTTACTCGACAACCCAGCCCCAGCATTTT.

This rearrangement joins TRBV5-1 to TRBJ1-5, with D hard to call. Germline V gene sequence: CDR1 SGHRS, CDR2 YFSETQ. This CDR3 is 14 amino acids long. Between the trimmed V and J ends, which lost 0 bases and 3 bases, there was a span of 7 bases. CDR3: CASSLGVNNQPQHF. Written as DNA, the CDR3 is TGCGCCAGCAGCTTGGGAGTGAACAATCAGCCCCAGCATTTT.

The gene calls are TRBV4-2 and TRBJ2-7; 10 bases align to TRBD2. The CDR3 extends over 16 amino acids. CDR1 and CDR2 from the germline V gene are LGHNA and YNFKEQ. V lost 1 base and J lost 3; bases outside the gene matches: 6. The CDR3 loop reads CASSQAGVAGGYEQYF. The CDR3 nucleotides read TGTGCCAGCAGCCAAGCGGGGGTAGCGGGAGGCTACGAGCAGTACTTC.

The chain carries TRBV5-1 and TRBJ1-6; 8 bases are a match to TRBD1. V gave up 0 bases and J gave up 5 bases; unmatched junction bases: 1. CDR3 length: 15 amino acids. Germline V gene data show CDR1 as SGHRS and CDR2 as YFSETQ. CDR3 bases: TGCGCCAGCAGCTTGGCAGGGGGCGATAATTCACCCCTCCACTTT. This codes for CASSLAGGDNSPLHF.

The count of this clone is one. This chain joins TRBV20-1 and TRBJ2-7; TRBD2 matches at 13 bases. CDR3 length equals 17 residues. Per germline, CDR1 DFQATT and CDR2 SNEGSKA (reference sequence). V lost 3 bases to trimming and J lost 1 base; unmatched junction nucleotides: 9. CDR3 in amino acids: CSASPGLAGLISYEQYF. The CDR3 DNA sequence: TGCAGTGCTAGTCCGGGACTAGCGGGACTTATATCCTACGAGCAGTACTTC.

The rearrangement links TRBV11-2 to TRBJ2-2, with TRBD1 matching 8 bases. The V gene's germline CDR1 is SGHAT and CDR2 FQNNGV. V lost 5 bases to trimming and J lost 8 bases; unmatched junction nucleotides: 10. The CDR3 loop spans 15 amino acids. CDR3 region: CASSQRTGKVGELFF. CDR3 bases: TGTGCCAGCAGCCAGAGGACAGGGAAGGTGGGGGAGCTGTTTTTT. Together with reference TRBV11-2 and TRBJ2-2, the CDR3 gives the full variable domain: EAGVAQSPRYKIIEKRQSVAFWCNPISGHATLYWYQQILGQGPKLLIQFQNNGVVDDSQLPKDRFSAERLKGVDSTLKIQPAKLEDSAVYLCASSQRTGKVGELFFGEGSRLTVL.

The chain carries TRBV6-5 and TRBJ1-2; 7 bases align to TRBD1. Germline assignment: CDR1 MNHEY and CDR2 SVGAGI. V dropped 6 bases and J dropped 3; count of bases not matched to a gene: 4. The CDR3 contains 13 residues. The CDR3 DNA reads as TGTGCCAGCAGACCGACAGGGTACTATGGCTACACCTTC. It translates to CASRPTGYYGYTF.

This sequence joins TRBV19 and TRBJ1-2; 7 nucleotides agree with TRBD1. V dropped 7 bases and J dropped 3; count of bases not matched to a gene: 8. CDR1 and CDR2 from the germline V gene are LNHDA and SQIVND (reference sequence). The CDR3 length is 14 residues. CDR3 sequence: CASKLGGADYGYTF. CDR3 DNA sequence: TGTGCCAGTAAACTAGGGGGCGCAGACTATGGCTACACCTTC. The variable domain in full, with the rest retrieved from reference TRBV19 and TRBJ1-2, is DGGITQSPKYLFRKEGQNVTLSCEQNLNHDAMYWYRQDPGQGLRLIYYSQIVNDFQKGDIAEGYSVSREKKESFPLTVTSAQKNPTAFYLCASKLGGADYGYTFGSGTRLTVV.

The table lists this clone with a count of one. This chain uses TRBV5-1 with TRBJ1-4; a weak D match, TRBD1 (6 bases). The germline V gene has CDR1 SGHRS and CDR2 YFSETQ. V lost 4 bases, J lost 2 bases, and 21 bases lay in between. This CDR3 has 18 amino acids. CDR3 sequence (DNA): TGCGCCAGCAGCGCGTACCGGGACACCCAGCGGACTAATGAAAAACTGTTTTTT. Its protein is CASSAYRDTQRTNEKLFF.

The chain links TRBV5-1 to TRBJ2-2; 7 bases are shared with TRBD2. Per the germline V gene, CDR1 is SGHRS and CDR2 is YFSETQ. Trimming removed 1 base from V and 4 bases from J; junction bases left unmatched: 7. This CDR3 has 16 amino acids. The CDR3 DNA sequence: TGCGCCAGCAGCTTGTCCTCCTCGGGGGGCACCGGGGAGCTGTTTTTT. As protein: CASSLSSSGGTGELFF. Full variable domain (rest looked up from reference TRBV5-1 and TRBJ2-2): KAGVTQTPRYLIKTRGQQVTLSCSPISGHRSVSWYQQTPGQGLQFLFEYFSETQRNKGNFPGRFSGRQFSNSRSEMNVSTLELGDSALYLCASSLSSSGGTGELFFGEGSRLTVL.

This clone was detected a few times. The chain couples TRBV9 to TRBJ1-6; a weak D match, TRBD1 (6 bases). The CDR3 extends over 14 amino acids. Germline V gives CDR1 SGDLS, CDR2 YYNGEE. V was cut by 3 bases and J by 7 bases, with 11 bases left in between. The CDR3 is CASSGQVINSPLHF. CDR3 sequence (DNA): TGTGCCAGCAGCGGACAGGTCATCAATTCACCCCTCCACTTT. The variable domain in full, completed from reference TRBV9 and TRBJ1-6, reads DSGVTQTPKHLITATGQRVTLRCSPRSGDLSVYWYQQSLDQGLQFLIQYYNGEERAKGNILERFSAQQFPDLHSELNLSSLELGDSALYFCASSGQVINSPLHFGNGTRLTVT.

This chain links TRBV12-3 or TRBV12-4 with TRBJ1-4; D gene unclear. Trimming cost V 6 bases and J 8 bases, with 10 bases left between them. There are 12 residues in the CDR3. The CDR3 loop is CASSSIREKLFF. DNA of the CDR3: TGTGCCAGCAGCTCAATCAGGGAAAAACTGTTTTTT.

The V gene is TRBV11-3, the J gene TRBJ2-5; no definite D call. The V gene lost 5 bases and the J gene lost 5 bases, with 12 bases spanning the gap. Germline-derived CDR1 and CDR2 are SGHNT and YENEEA. This CDR3 spans 13 amino acids. The CDR3 here is CASSSRPGETQYF. CDR3 nucleotide sequence: TGTGCCAGCAGCAGCCGACCCGGGGAGACCCAGTACTTC. Using reference TRBV11-3 and TRBJ2-5 for the parts outside the CDR3, the full variable domain is EAGVVQSPRYKIIEKKQPVAFWCNPISGHNTLYWYLQNLGQGPELLIRYENEEAVDDSQLPKDRFSAERLKGVDSTLKIQPAELGDSAVYLCASSSRPGETQYFGPGTRLLVL.

The chain is built from TRBV5-1 and TRBJ2-1; TRBD2 agrees at 10 bases. CDR3 length equals 16 residues. V trimming: 4 bases; J trimming: 4 bases; junction bases outside the gene matches: 8. Per the germline V gene, CDR1 is SGHRS and CDR2 is YFSETQ. CDR3 sequence (DNA): TGCGCCAGCAGCCGGGATACTAGCGGGACGTACAATGAGCAGTTCTTC. Translating it yields CASSRDTSGTYNEQFF.